Below, 19 T cell receptor beta chains from the same sample are listed, as sequenced in a study of OX40 agonist ivuxolimab in advanced cancers. Sequencing used immunoSEQ multiplex PCR; TCRdb keeps in-frame clones, though not all of them. The sample holds roughly 20,000 clones, 80% to 90% seen once. Source: CD4+ or CD8+ T cells sorted from blood, taken in a trial of the OX40 agonist ivuxolimab. The receptors were sampled from an adult with an advanced solid tumor such as melanoma, head and neck, liver or kidney cancer.

The chain couples TRBV5-6 to TRBJ1-4; no definite D call. Germline loops: CDR1 SGHDT, CDR2 YYEEEE. V lost 4 bases and J 0 bases, leaving 10 bases between the germline ends. The CDR3 has 15 amino acids. This CDR3 reads CASSLASATNEKLFF. DNA of the CDR3: TGTGCCAGCAGCCTGGCAAGCGCAACTAATGAAAAACTGTTTTTT.

V gene TRBV5-1 combines with J gene TRBJ1-1; TRBD1 agrees at 9 bases. Unmatched junction bases numbered 6, after V lost 0 bases and J lost 6 bases. Looked up from germline, CDR1 is SGHRS and CDR2 is YFSETQ. The CDR3 length is 15 residues. For the CDR3, the DNA is TGCGCCAGCAGCTTGGCGGGACAGGGCTTGCCTGAAGCTTTCTTT. Its protein is CASSLAGQGLPEAFF.

The chain employs TRBV7-9 and TRBJ2-6; TRBD1 or TRBD2 may be the D gene (5 bases each). Germline assignment: CDR1 SEHNR and CDR2 FQNEAQ (reference sequence). This CDR3 has 13 amino acids. CDR3 sequence reads: CSGRGSEANVLTF. Here the CDR3 DNA reads TGTTCGGGGCGAGGTAGTGAGGCCAACGTCCTGACTTTC.

The rearrangement links TRBV30 to TRBJ2-1; the D is unclear. This CDR3 has 12 amino acids. The V end lost 0 bases, the J end lost 7 bases, and 7 bases lay between the germline ends. CDR1 GTSNPN and CDR2 SVGIG come from the germline V gene (reference sequence). CDR3 sequence: CAWSVVGNEQFF. As DNA, the CDR3 is TGTGCCTGGAGTGTAGTGGGTAATGAGCAGTTCTTC.

V usage is TRBV11-2 and J usage is TRBJ2-5, with TRBD2 identical over 11 bases. CDR3 size: 18 residues. After removal of 3 bases from V and 1 base from J, the junction contained 10 bases not matched to a gene. The germline V gene has CDR1 SGHAT and CDR2 FQNNGV. Here the CDR3 DNA reads TGTGCCAGCAGCTTTTCTAGCGGGGGGCCCTCCCCCCAAGAGACCCAGTACTTC. This sequence encodes CASSFSSGGPSPQETQYF.

The chain couples TRBV9 to TRBJ2-7; 12 bases fit TRBD2. CDR1 SGDLS and CDR2 YYNGEE come from the germline V gene. CDR3 length: 15 amino acids. V lost 4 bases and J lost 4; bases outside the gene matches: 6. The CDR3 here is CASSPLAGGFYEQYF. The CDR3 DNA follows: TGTGCCAGCAGCCCTCTAGCGGGGGGGTTTTACGAGCAGTACTTC.

This clone was detected a few times. V is TRBV2 and J is TRBJ1-1, with a possible D match to TRBD1 (5 bases). Trimming took off 2 bases at V and 4 bases at J, with 11 bases between the two ends. Per germline, CDR1 SNHLY and CDR2 FYNNEI. This CDR3 region has 14 residues. CDR3: CASSESYRSTEAFF. In DNA form, the CDR3 reads TGTGCCAGCAGTGAATCCTACAGGAGCACTGAAGCTTTCTTT.

The V call is TRBV30, the J call TRBJ1-2; possible D gene TRBD1, 5 bases. This CDR3 has 10 residues. In germline, CDR1 is GTSNPN, CDR2 SVGIG (reference sequence). V shed 2 bases and J shed 12 bases, with 10 bases lying between them. CDR3 DNA sequence: TGTGCCTGGAGTCCAGGGCCCAACACCTTC. Translation: CAWSPGPNTF.

CDR3 bases: TGTGCCAGCAGCTTAGAACCCAGATTCCAGAATCGGAGAAATGAAAAACTGTTTTTT. This codes for CASSLEPRFQNRRNEKLFF. This chain links TRBV7-8 with TRBJ1-4; D unclear. Germline V CDR1 and CDR2: SGHVS, FQNEAQ. The V end was cut by 1 base, the J end by 5 bases, with 23 bases between. This CDR3 region has 19 residues.

The V call is TRBV6-5, the J call TRBJ2-3; D is perhaps TRBD2 (6 bases). Trimming shortened V by 10 bases and J by 0 bases, and 17 bases separated the two germline ends. Germline CDR1 MNHEY, CDR2 SVGAGI. The CDR3 sequence is 15 residues long. The CDR3 loop is CATGTHGSSTDTQYF. CDR3 DNA sequence: TGTGCCACAGGGACTCACGGTTCTAGCACAGATACGCAGTATTTT.

This chain joins TRBV6-4 and TRBJ1-5; 7 bases match TRBD1. The length of the CDR3 is 16 residues. V shed 4 bases, J shed 5 bases, and the junction held 11 bases outside the gene matches. Germline loops: CDR1 MRHNA, CDR2 SNTAGT. The CDR3: CASSATDRRAYQPQHF. In DNA, the CDR3 is TGTGCCAGCAGTGCCACGGACAGGCGCGCGTATCAGCCCCAGCATTTT.

The gene calls are TRBV6-5 and TRBJ2-7, with TRBD1 as a possible D gene (6 bases). Trimming shortened V by 5 bases and J by 3 bases, and 11 bases separated the two germline ends. The CDR3 extends over 13 amino acids. Germline lookup yields CDR1 MNHEY and CDR2 SVGAGI. For the CDR3, the DNA is TGTGCCAGCAGTGGACAGAATCACTACGAGCAGTACTTC. Its protein is CASSGQNHYEQYF.

V gene TRBV27 combines with J gene TRBJ2-3, with 7 bases lining up with TRBD2. CDR1 and CDR2 from the germline V gene are MNHEY and SMNVEV (reference sequence). V trimming: 3 bases; J trimming: 7 bases; junction bases outside the gene matches: 10. There are 15 residues in the CDR3. CDR3 sequence: CASSFTGEGSYTQYF. DNA of the CDR3: TGTGCCAGCAGTTTTACCGGGGAGGGCTCTTATACGCAGTATTTT.

This rearrangement joins TRBV10-1 to TRBJ2-2; the D is unclear. The CDR3 contains 14 residues. The V end was cut by 5 bases, the J end by 5 bases, with 12 bases between. Germline CDR1 WNHNN, CDR2 SYGVQD (reference sequence). CDR3 sequence reads: CASSPPAGTGELFF. Here the CDR3 DNA reads TGCGCCAGCAGTCCTCCCGCTGGGACCGGGGAGCTGTTTTTT.

This chain joins TRBV7-9 and TRBJ1-3; D call uncertain. V was shortened by 6 bases and J by 8 bases, with 17 bases between the two germline ends. Germline V gives CDR1 SEHNR, CDR2 FQNEAQ (reference sequence). This CDR3 contains 14 residues. CDR3 region: CASRTTVKVDTIYF. The DNA for the CDR3 is TGTGCCAGCAGGACCACAGTGAAGGTCGACACCATATATTTT. Full variable domain (rest looked up from reference TRBV7-9 and TRBJ1-3): DTGVSQNPRHKITKRGQNVTFRCDPISEHNRLYWYRQTLGQGPEFLTYFQNEAQLEKSRLLSDRFSAERPKGSFSTLEIQRTEQGDSAMYLCASRTTVKVDTIYFGEGSWLTVV.

This clone is a singleton in its sample. The V gene is TRBV14, the J gene TRBJ2-7; the match to TRBD1 covers 9 bases. The V gene end was trimmed by 4 bases and the J gene end by 2 bases; junction bases not matched to a gene: 6. The CDR3 runs 15 residues. Per the germline V gene, CDR1 is SGHDN and CDR2 is FVKESK. The DNA for the CDR3 is TGTGCCAGCAGCCGGCGGACAGGGGAGGCCTACGAGCAGTACTTC. This sequence encodes CASSRRTGEAYEQYF.

The CDR3 spells CASSLVSGGTTDTQYF. For the CDR3, the DNA is TGTGCCAGCAGCTTAGTTAGCGGGGGAACCACAGATACGCAGTATTTT. V and J are TRBV7-6 and TRBJ2-3, with 9 positions matching TRBD2. The V segment lost 1 base and the J segment 2 bases; nucleotides outside the gene matches: 4. The length of the CDR3 is 16 residues. Germline V gives CDR1 SGHVS, CDR2 FNYEAQ.

The rearrangement links TRBV19 to TRBJ1-2; 10 positions agree with TRBD1. The junction had 11 bases not matched to a gene; V was cut back by 7 bases and J by 0 bases. CDR1 and CDR2 from the germline V gene are LNHDA and SQIVND (reference sequence). The CDR3 spans 17 residues. The CDR3 reads CASNSPGQGPTNYGYTF. CDR3 nucleotides: TGTGCCAGTAACTCTCCGGGACAGGGGCCTACTAACTATGGCTACACCTTC.

The V gene is TRBV4-3, the J gene TRBJ1-1, with a tentative D call TRBD1 (5 bases). V was pared by 6 bases and J by 1 base, with 15 bases between. Germline loops: CDR1 LGHNA, CDR2 YSLEER. The CDR3 spans 15 residues. CDR3 DNA sequence: TGCGCCAGCAGGAGGGGAGGGGCAGGGAACACTGAAGCTTTCTTT. It specifies CASRRGGAGNTEAFF.